The following is a T cell receptor (beta chain) sequence with its context. Specified time point: newly diagnosed GD, antithyroid drugs for less than 3 months. Researchers made the TCR library from RNA that was extracted from PBMCs. Building of the TCR beta libraries involved iRepertoire HTBI primers and Arm-PCR of CDR3 regions. Each CDR3 protein is one row after TCRdb ran MiXCR on the multiplex PCR reads. This repertoire shows 350,000 to 450,000 distinct CDR3 sequences, around 17% found once; its top ten account for 30%. The data stem from a study of regulatory T cells in long-lasting Graves disease. The wider study: Duration of antithyroid drug therapy among newly diagnosed Graves' patients was under 3 months.

The same sample was also studied in work on T cells in Graves' hyperthyroidism and ophthalmopathy.

This receptor was taken from a man in his forties with Graves disease. The sequencing used peripheral blood mononuclear cells (PBMCs), collected at new diagnosis, from a patient treated with antithyroid drugs.

CDR3 DNA: TGTGCCAGCATTCTCCGGGGATCAAAAGAGACCCAGTACTTC. It encodes CASILRGSKETQYF. The chain joins TRBV6-1 to TRBJ2-5; the D gene is possibly TRBD2 (5 bases). V was clipped by 7 bases and J by 3 bases, with 15 bases between them. Germline V gene data show CDR1 as MNHNS and CDR2 as SASEGT. This CDR3 has 14 amino acids.